Each of the 30 T cell receptor beta chains below was sequenced from the same sample in a study of blood T cell repertoires in COVID-19. The protocol was immunoSEQ multiplex PCR, while the TCRdb copy is restricted to in-frame clones and leaves out a portion. The sample shows about 260,000 clones, just under 90% of them seen only once. The material sequenced was PBMCs or T cells enriched from blood (not recorded which). The origin of the receptors is a woman in her twenties or thirties with acute COVID-19.

CDR3: CASSISVQDPETQYF. For the CDR3, the DNA is TGTGCCAGTAGTATTTCGGTTCAAGATCCGGAGACCCAGTACTTC. The V gene is TRBV19, the J gene TRBJ2-5; D not certain. This CDR3 comprises 15 residues. From germline, CDR1 is LNHDA and CDR2 SQIVND (reference sequence). Trimming cost V 3 bases and J 5 bases, with 16 bases left between them.

The J gene is TRBJ2-1, the V gene TRBV24-1; 11 nucleotides align to TRBD2. The CDR3 runs to 16 residues. The germline gives CDR1 KGHDR, CDR2 SFDVKD. Germline trimming cut 4 bases from V and 9 bases from J; bases unmatched to any gene: 10. The CDR3 reads CATSERPTSGRGEQFF. As DNA, the CDR3 is TGTGCCACCAGTGAGCGCCCAACTAGCGGGAGAGGTGAGCAGTTCTTC.

The chain couples TRBV6-5 to TRBJ2-5, with TRBD1 identical over 8 bases. Germline assignment: CDR1 MNHEY and CDR2 SVGAGI. V dropped 5 bases and J dropped 5; count of bases not matched to a gene: 10. The CDR3 consists of 15 residues. The chain's CDR3 is CASSRDRPGLETQYF. For the CDR3, the DNA is TGTGCCAGCAGTCGGGACAGGCCCGGGTTGGAGACCCAGTACTTC.

The rearrangement joins TRBV30 to TRBJ1-1; the match to TRBD1 covers 8 bases. This CDR3 is built from 12 residues. Germline CDR1 reads GTSNPN; CDR2 reads SVGIG (reference sequence). V lost 5 bases to trimming and J lost 11 bases; unmatched junction nucleotides: 10. CDR3 region: CAWVQGAREAFF. CDR3 sequence (DNA): TGTGCCTGGGTGCAGGGGGCAAGAGAGGCTTTCTTT. The entire variable domain, with the rest obtained from reference TRBV30 and TRBJ1-1, is as follows: SQTIHQWPATLVQPVGSPLSLECTVEGTSNPNLYWYRQAAGRGLQLLFYSVGIGQISSEVPQNLSASRPQDRQFILSSKKLLLSDSGFYLCAWVQGAREAFFGQGTRLTVV.

The chain links TRBV2 to TRBJ1-5, with a tentative D call TRBD1 (5 bases). Trimming cost V 2 bases and J 6 bases, with 8 bases left between them. Looked up from germline, CDR1 is SNHLY and CDR2 is FYNNEI. This CDR3 comprises 13 residues. The CDR3 here is CASSEQGGQPQHF. DNA of the CDR3: TGTGCCAGCAGTGAACAGGGAGGTCAGCCCCAGCATTTT.

The gene calls are TRBV6-2 or TRBV6-3 and TRBJ2-7; 9 bases agree with TRBD2. This CDR3 comprises 14 residues. Losses at the gene ends were 6 bases for V and 3 bases for J; bases not matched to a gene: 6. From germline, CDR1 is MNHEY and CDR2 SVGEGT. The DNA of the CDR3 is TGTGCCAGCAGCCGACTAGCGGAGGGCTACGAGCAGTACTTC. Protein product: CASSRLAEGYEQYF.

V is TRBV3-1 (or the pseudogene TRBV3-2) and J is TRBJ1-2, with 8 bases lining up with TRBD1. Per the germline V gene, CDR1 is LGHDT and CDR2 is YNNKEL (reference sequence). This CDR3 has 13 amino acids. V lost 2 bases to trimming and J lost 7 bases; unmatched junction nucleotides: 3. DNA for the CDR3: TGTGCCAGCAGCCAACAGGGGGCGCCTGGCTACACCTTC. This translates into CASSQQGAPGYTF.

The chain has TRBV18 and TRBJ2-1; the match to TRBD2 covers 14 bases. Germline CDR1 is KGHSH and CDR2 is LQKENI. V was pared by 0 bases and J by 1 base, with 5 bases of the junction left unmatched. The CDR3 spans 19 residues. In DNA form, the CDR3 reads TGTGCCAGCTCACCACCGACTAGCGGGAGGGCCATTTCCTACAATGAGCAGTTCTTC. Its protein product is CASSPPTSGRAISYNEQFF.

A note on this clone: The identical CDR3 is also encoded by other nucleotide sequences in the sample. The chain employs TRBV5-1 and TRBJ2-1; 7 nucleotides match TRBD1. V dropped 3 bases and J dropped 4; count of bases not matched to a gene: 1. The CDR3 has 13 amino acids. Germline V gives CDR1 SGHRS, CDR2 YFSETQ. The CDR3 DNA reads TGCGCCAGCAGCTGGGGACAGTACAATGAGCAGTTCTTC. Its protein product is CASSWGQYNEQFF.

J is TRBJ2-2 and V is TRBV10-3; 9 positions match TRBD2. This CDR3 comprises 15 residues. CDR1 is ENHRY, CDR2 SYGVKD, per germline. The J segment lost 5 bases and the V segment lost 7 bases, leaving 8 bases of the junction unmatched. DNA of the CDR3: TGTGCCATCAAGGCGGGAGGGCCATCGACCGGGGAGCTGTTTTTT. This sequence encodes CAIKAGGPSTGELFF.

The chain carries TRBV4-1 and TRBJ2-1, with TRBD2 matching 7 bases. CDR1 and CDR2 from the germline V gene are MGHRA and YSYEKL. V shed 0 bases, J shed 3 bases, and the junction held 8 bases outside the gene matches. This CDR3 contains 17 residues. DNA for the CDR3: TGCGCCAGCAGCCAAGAGTCATCGGGAGGCCGCTACAATGAGCAGTTCTTC. Amino acids: CASSQESSGGRYNEQFF.

The rearrangement links TRBV19 to TRBJ2-7; 8 bases are shared with TRBD2. With 4 bases clipped from V and 5 bases from J, the junction kept 16 bases outside the gene matches. There are 17 residues in the CDR3. Per germline, CDR1 LNHDA and CDR2 SQIVND (reference sequence). The CDR3 DNA sequence: TGTGCCAGTAGTACGGATGCCGCGGGAGGCTCTACCAACGAGCAGTACTTC. Protein sequence: CASSTDAAGGSTNEQYF.

The rearrangement joins TRBV7-9 to TRBJ2-1; D perhaps matches TRBD1 (5 bases). Germline assignment: CDR1 SEHNR and CDR2 FQNEAQ (reference sequence). Trimming pared 4 bases from V and 10 bases from J, leaving 17 bases between. CDR3 length: 14 residues. CDR3 sequence (DNA): TGTGCCAGCAGCTACATTATCAGGGAAGGCGAGCAGTTCTTC. Translated, it gives CASSYIIREGEQFF.

The chain combines TRBV6-5 with TRBJ2-1, with D possibly being TRBD2 (7 bases). Germline V gives CDR1 MNHEY, CDR2 SVGAGI. V lost 6 bases and J 8 bases, leaving 20 bases between the germline ends. The CDR3 runs to 15 residues. CDR3 in DNA: TGTGCCAGCAGACCCCAGGGCTGGGGGGGCCATGAGCAGTTCTTC. This codes for CASRPQGWGGHEQFF.

Only one count was recorded for this clone. V usage is TRBV27 and J usage is TRBJ1-5; 9 nucleotides align to TRBD1. This CDR3 has 15 residues. J was trimmed by 4 bases and V by 5 bases; bases with no gene match: 6. Germline V gene lookup returns CDR1 MNHEY and CDR2 SMNVEV (reference sequence). CDR3 DNA sequence: TGTGCCAGCAGTCCTCTGGGACAGGGAAATCAGCCCCAGCATTTT. Protein: CASSPLGQGNQPQHF.

The chain recombines TRBV29-1 with TRBJ2-1, with 9 positions matching TRBD2. The CDR3 contains 14 residues. Germline CDR1 and CDR2: SQVTM and ANQGSEA. With 5 bases clipped from V and 0 bases from J, the junction kept 2 bases outside the gene matches. The CDR3: CSVFSGSSYNEQFF. In DNA form, the CDR3 reads TGCAGCGTTTTTAGCGGGAGCTCCTACAATGAGCAGTTCTTC.

V and J are TRBV5-1 and TRBJ2-2; TRBD2 aligns across 7 bases. The V segment lost 0 bases and the J segment 1 base; nucleotides outside the gene matches: 6. CDR1 and CDR2 (germline): SGHRS, YFSETQ. This CDR3 has 17 residues. CDR3 DNA sequence: TGCGCCAGCAGCTTGGAGCCTAGCGGACAGAACACCGGGGAGCTGTTTTTT. It yields the protein CASSLEPSGQNTGELFF.

The CDR3 sequence is CASSQDPGLAGGYEQFF. CDR3 DNA sequence: TGCGCCAGCAGCCAAGATCCGGGACTAGCGGGAGGGTATGAGCAGTTCTTC. The J gene is TRBJ2-1, the V gene TRBV4-3; 16 positions match TRBD2. J was trimmed by 8 bases and V by 0 bases; bases with no gene match: 4. Germline lookup yields CDR1 LGHNA and CDR2 YSLEER. The CDR3 is 17 residues long.

This chain links TRBV14 with TRBJ2-3; D uncertain. The V and J ends lost 1 base and 0 bases respectively, with 11 bases between them. Germline lookup yields CDR1 SGHDN and CDR2 FVKESK. This CDR3 contains 16 residues. The CDR3 spells CASSQARFESTDTQYF. As DNA, the CDR3 is TGTGCCAGCAGCCAAGCTAGGTTCGAAAGCACAGATACGCAGTATTTT.

This clone was found a few times. This sequence joins TRBV19 and TRBJ2-1; 7 nucleotides agree with TRBD2. This CDR3 has 15 residues. The junction had 5 bases not matched to a gene; V was cut back by 6 bases and J by 0 bases. Germline V lookup: CDR1 LNHDA, CDR2 SQIVND (reference sequence). The CDR3 DNA follows: TGTGCCAGTAGACGTGGCGGGAGCTCCTACAATGAGCAGTTCTTC. Translating gives CASRRGGSSYNEQFF. Full variable domain (remainder filled in from reference TRBV19 and TRBJ2-1): DGGITQSPKYLFRKEGQNVTLSCEQNLNHDAMYWYRQDPGQGLRLIYYSQIVNDFQKGDIAEGYSVSREKKESFPLTVTSAQKNPTAFYLCASRRGGSSYNEQFFGPGTRLTVL.

V usage is TRBV6-5 and J usage is TRBJ1-5; D might be TRBD1 (5 bases). Trimming took off 6 bases at V and 7 bases at J, with 19 bases between the two ends. The germline V gene encodes CDR1 MNHEY and CDR2 SVGAGI. The CDR3 extends over 15 amino acids. CDR3 residues: CASRTDLPGGQPQHF. The CDR3 DNA reads TGTGCCAGCAGGACGGACCTACCCGGGGGGCAGCCCCAGCATTTT.

The chain recombines TRBV5-1 with TRBJ2-7; no firm D call. Trimming pared 2 bases from V and 2 bases from J, leaving 14 bases between. Per germline, CDR1 SGHRS and CDR2 YFSETQ. The CDR3 is 15 residues long. The CDR3 coding sequence is TGCGCCAGCAGCTTCTCAGGTTCCCAGACCTACGAGCAGTACTTC. It yields the protein CASSFSGSQTYEQYF.

The rearrangement uses TRBV19 and TRBJ1-5; the D gene is possibly TRBD1 (5 bases). Germline V gene sequence: CDR1 LNHDA, CDR2 SQIVND (reference sequence). The CDR3 length is 12 residues. CDR3 nucleotides: TGTGCATGTCAGGGTGGCAATCAGCCCCAGCATTTT. This translates into CACQGGNQPQHF.

This chain links TRBV19 with TRBJ2-4; 8 bases agree with TRBD1. The CDR3 loop spans 12 amino acids. Germline V gene lookup returns CDR1 LNHDA and CDR2 SQIVND (reference sequence). With V trimmed by 9 bases and J by 15 bases, 13 bases remained unmatched. Here the CDR3 DNA reads TGTGCCAGCATAAATCCCAGGGGGCTGGGGTACTTC. Protein product: CASINPRGLGYF. The full variable domain, with the rest looked up from reference TRBV19 and TRBJ2-4, is DGGITQSPKYLFRKEGQNVTLSCEQNLNHDAMYWYRQDPGQGLRLIYYSQIVNDFQKGDIAEGYSVSREKKESFPLTVTSAQKNPTAFYLCASINPRGLGYFGAGTRLSVL.

The gene calls are TRBV6-4 and TRBJ2-3; 8 positions agree with TRBD1. In germline, CDR1 is MRHNA, CDR2 SNTAGT. The CDR3 length is 16 residues. Trimming took 6 bases from V and 3 from J; bases not matched to a gene: 11. The CDR3 reads CASSDDRGGGTDTQYF. CDR3 coding DNA: TGTGCCAGCAGCGATGACAGGGGAGGTGGAACAGATACGCAGTATTTT.

V is TRBV27 and J is TRBJ2-1; 9 bases map to TRBD2. J gave up 8 bases and V 6 bases, and 14 bases lay outside the gene matches. CDR3 length equals 16 residues. The germline V gene encodes CDR1 MNHEY and CDR2 SMNVEV (reference sequence). The CDR3 loop reads CASRYWGSGSWDEQFF. The CDR3 DNA reads TGTGCCAGCAGATACTGGGGTAGCGGGAGTTGGGATGAGCAGTTCTTC.

This chain joins TRBV2 and TRBJ2-7; possibly TRBD1 for D (5 bases). V lost 7 bases and J lost 2, with 9 bases in between. The CDR3 consists of 12 residues. Germline values: CDR1 SNHLY, CDR2 FYNNEI. CDR3 in DNA: TGTGCCAGCAAGCAGGGCCCCTACGAGCAGTACTTC. Its translation is CASKQGPYEQYF.

J is TRBJ2-5 and V is TRBV24-1; perhaps TRBD1 as D (5 bases). CDR1 and CDR2 from the germline V gene are KGHDR and SFDVKD. This CDR3 has 15 residues. Trimming took 3 bases from V and 0 from J, leaving 10 bases between them. CDR3 in amino acids: CATSDPQEYQETQYF. The CDR3 nucleotides read TGTGCCACCAGTGATCCACAGGAGTACCAAGAGACCCAGTACTTC.

This sequence joins TRBV5-1 and TRBJ2-2, with TRBD2 matching 9 bases. After removal of 4 bases from V and 6 bases from J, the junction contained 10 bases not matched to a gene. CDR3 size: 16 residues. Germline values: CDR1 SGHRS, CDR2 YFSETQ. The CDR3 nucleotides read TGCGCCAGCAGCATCATTAGCGGGAGTATTTCCGGGGAGCTGTTTTTT. This sequence encodes CASSIISGSISGELFF.

This clone was found once. The chain combines TRBV12-5 with TRBJ2-7; D unclear. Trimming cost V 5 bases and J 3 bases, with 14 bases left between them. This CDR3 spans 14 amino acids. Germline V gives CDR1 LGHNT, CDR2 FRNRAP. The CDR3 loop is CASGDQAGIYEQYF. The CDR3 DNA reads TGTGCTAGTGGTGACCAGGCAGGCATCTACGAGCAGTACTTC. The whole variable domain, filled in from reference TRBV12-5 and TRBJ2-7, reads DARVTQTPRHKVTEMGQEVTMRCQPILGHNTVFWYRQTMMQGLELLAYFRNRAPLDDSGMPKDRFSAEMPDATLATLKIQPSEPRDSAVYFCASGDQAGIYEQYFGPGTRLTVT.